The present entry profiles one TCR beta chain with its context. The target of this receptor is not known. No much larger clonotype is one base removed from it; base qualities were not supplied. This entry comes from a study of somatic mutations in cytotoxic T cells in rheumatoid arthritis (dated by TCRdb to about 2017). With respect to the entire study: Patient peripheral blood (around 30 ml EDTA) was drawn right after diagnosis and before any treatment started. Sorted V beta1+ cells also underwent TCRB sequencing, and some V beta antibody-stained T-cell populations were flow-sorted at nearly 100% purity on a FACSAria II or Sony SH800. In newly diagnosed rheumatoid arthritis without treatment, the study examined if expanded CD8+ T-cell clones harbor somatic mutations, relying on TCRB deep sequencing to characterize clonality. A total of about 67 rheumatoid arthritis patients and 20 to 25 healthy controls underwent TCRB deep sequencing. The median ages of the patient and control groups were essentially identical.

A distance of 14 bases separates the germline ends of V and J, which lose 5 bases and 4 bases respectively. CDR1 MDHEN and CDR2 SYDVKM were looked up in the germline V gene. There are 14 amino acids in the CDR3, from cysteine to phenylalanine inclusive. Only the CDR3 DNA stays, 42 bases, in frame from base 1. Sequencing of TCRB CDR3 was done on genomic DNA with the immunoSEQ assay. On the authors' methods: When patient CD8+ clones exceeding 1% were checked against published virus-specific TCRB sequences, only a few matched. The analyses included only productive TCRB rearrangements. A clone was defined by a unique TCRB CDR3 sequence, and clonality was computed as a productive clonality index based on Shannon entropy. To calculate repertoire overlap between two samples, the template counts of each clone were considered relative to each sample's total templates. A correlation with a Spearman r of about 0.57 was found between V-gene usage by flow cytometry and V-gene usage by TCRB sequencing. TCRdb provides this immuneACCESS table in a form limited to in-frame rearrangements. Some clones are lacking; in checked studies, under half of them reflect an unresolved V gene, and why the rest are absent is not known. V, J and clone size derive from that table, while D and trimming were established from the DNA sequence. Counted in this sample were approximately 20,000 clones; around 86% of them appeared once. Together, the top ten hold 9.5% to 13% of the sample.

On an AutoMACS, CD4+ and CD8+ cells were isolated via positive magnetic bead selection, and their purity was verified by flow cytometry. After a first flow cytometry screen using a TCR V beta antibody panel, clonal expansions were characterized through TCRB deep sequencing of sorted CD8+ fractions. Isolation of peripheral blood mononuclear cells was done through Ficoll-Paque PLUS density gradient separation. DNA from CD4-enriched, CD8-enriched or PBMC samples was extracted using Nucleospin Tissue or Tissue XS kits and then quantified on a Qubit 2.0 fluorometer. What the study reported, not specific to this receptor: In patients, CD8+ clonality rose with age (Spearman r of about 0.51), which was not the case in healthy controls. The antigen targets of the expanded CD8+ clones were unknown, and absence from virus-specific databases did not rule out viral specificity. There was no significant difference in CD8+ T-cell clonality between rheumatoid arthritis patients and age-matched healthy controls. The largest CD8+ clone made up more than 20% of CD8+ cells in about an eighth of the roughly 60 patients, and blood and synovial fluid shared several identical CD8+ TCRB sequences. No adjustment for multiple comparisons was made for the slight TRBV07 underrepresentation in patients.

Sequenced input: CD8+ T cells sorted from blood. The V gene is TRBV28 and the J gene is TRBJ1-2, with the D gene call left open. The origin of this receptor is a man between 18 and 29 years old with rheumatoid arthritis. The sequenced DNA: TGTGCCAGCAGTCGACGAATTTGGGGCTATGGCTACACCTTC. It translates to CASSRRIWGYGYTF.